The rows below give T cell receptor beta chains drawn from one sample of a study of control samples from healthy donors and cancer patients. Sequencing was performed with immunoSEQ multiplex PCR; in TCRdb, only in-frame clones are kept and a portion is missing. The table has fewer than 100,000 clones, about four fifths seen once. The specimen was blood. The receptors were gathered from a woman aged 60-75 years in good health. Each CDR3 is given without its conserved first and last residue. The order of the fields is V gene, J gene, CDR3 protein.

>TRBV4-3|TRBJ2-7
ASSQDRASSYEQY
>TRBV5-6|TRBJ2-1
ASSLSVYEQF
>TRBV7-2|TRBJ2-3
ASSSGTPHTQY
>TRBV10-3|TRBJ2-5
ALADRQETQY
>TRBV2|TRBJ2-5
ASRSSGPETQY
>TRBV5-4|TRBJ2-3
ACEGGGGEAHGADTQY
>TRBV6-1|TRBJ2-7
ASSEAAGFNEQY
>TRBV7-2|TRBJ1-2
ASSLGGSGYGYT
>TRBV6-5|TRBJ1-1
ASSTQPDGNTEAF
>TRBV18|TRBJ1-6
ASSPASIDSPLH
>TRBV6-1|TRBJ1-5
ASSEARGRGGDQPQH
>TRBV7-2|TRBJ1-1
ASSLRFGGRGAF
>TRBV21-1|TRBJ2-7
ASSRLAPCSYEQY
>TRBV7-9|TRBJ2-5
ASSLGGPETQY
>TRBV9|TRBJ2-1
ASSVGLAGNSYNEQF
>TRBV7-2|TRBJ2-5
ASSFERSETQY
>TRBV2|TRBJ2-3
ASWRLLFLADTQY
>TRBV28|TRBJ1-2
ASSTRTGVGYT
>TRBV5-1|TRBJ2-3
ASSLDRGQTDTQY
>TRBV7-9|TRBJ2-7
ASSLTGGAFSYEQY
>TRBV7-2|TRBJ1-1
ASSLEAGVNTEAF
>TRBV7-2|TRBJ2-3
ASSRDSSTDTQY
>TRBV27|TRBJ2-2
ASSRTSGTGLHGTGELF
>TRBV10-1|TRBJ2-3
ASSELGTSTDTQY
>TRBV6-5|TRBJ1-6
ASPSGEGSPLH
>TRBV14|TRBJ2-3
ASSLSEAGGTDTQY
>TRBV6-5|TRBJ1-6
ASSREGNSPLH
>TRBV5-1|TRBJ1-2
ASSLGTGSEYGYT
>TRBV7-2|TRBJ2-1
ASSLDIMAPYNEQF
>TRBV6-2/TRBV6-3|TRBJ1-1
ASSAQVGGQGTEAF
>TRBV6-5|TRBJ1-5
ASNGIGRGNQPQH
>TRBV19|TRBJ1-1
ASRFLGTANTEAF
>TRBV27|TRBJ2-3
ASSLGDRGTDTQY
>TRBV14|TRBJ1-1
ASSQAGMNTEAF
>TRBV11-3|TRBJ2-7
ASSRGGDSYEQY
>TRBV24-1|TRBJ2-4
ATSDPHQGVNIQY
>TRBV10-3|TRBJ1-2
AISVPGDFSGYT
>TRBV11-2|TRBJ2-5
ASSLGLAEQETQY
>TRBV24-1|TRBJ2-5
ATSLGEVQETQY
>TRBV7-9|TRBJ2-1
ASSPRNEQF
>TRBV19|TRBJ2-5
ASSFGSKETQY
>TRBV27|TRBJ1-2
ASSFGRGGPDYGYT